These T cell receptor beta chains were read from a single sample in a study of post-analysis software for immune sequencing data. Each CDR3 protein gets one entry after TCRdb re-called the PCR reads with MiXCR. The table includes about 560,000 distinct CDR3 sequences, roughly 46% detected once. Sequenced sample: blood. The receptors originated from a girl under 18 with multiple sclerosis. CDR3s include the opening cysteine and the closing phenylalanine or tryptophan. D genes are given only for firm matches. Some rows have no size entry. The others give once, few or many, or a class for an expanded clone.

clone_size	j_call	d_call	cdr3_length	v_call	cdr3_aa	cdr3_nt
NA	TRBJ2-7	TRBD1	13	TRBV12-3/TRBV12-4	CASRWTGDYGQYF	TGTGCCAGCAGATGGACAGGGGACTACGGGCAGTACTTC
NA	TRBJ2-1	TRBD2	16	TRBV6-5	CASSFSGTGGSYEQFF	TGTGCCAGCAGTTTTTCGGGGACTGGCGGGAGTTATGAGCAGTTCTTC
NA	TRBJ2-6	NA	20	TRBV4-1	CASSQLRGLTDLSGANVLTF	TGCGCCAGCAGCCAACTTAGGGGACTGACAGATCTCTCTGGGGCCAACGTCCTGACTTTC
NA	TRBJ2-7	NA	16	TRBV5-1	CASSLGGADGVDEQYF	TGCGCCAGCAGCTTGGGAGGGGCCGATGGGGTTGACGAGCAGTACTTC
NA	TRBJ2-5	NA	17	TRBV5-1	CASSLARRDNLQETQYF	TGCGCCAGCAGCTTGGCCCGGCGGGACAACCTCCAAGAGACCCAGTACTTC
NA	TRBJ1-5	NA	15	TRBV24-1	CATSEGTGSNPPQHF	TGTGCCACCAGTGAAGGGACGGGTAGCAATCCGCCCCAGCATTTT
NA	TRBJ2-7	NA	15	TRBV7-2	CASSPFQGLLYEQYF	TGTGCCAGCAGCCCGTTTCAGGGGCTTCTCTACGAGCAGTACTTC
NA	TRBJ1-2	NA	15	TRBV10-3	CAISDRSRLPYGYTF	TGTGCCATCAGTGACCGGTCGAGACTTCCCTATGGCTACACCTTC
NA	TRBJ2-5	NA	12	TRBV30	CARSVGEETQYF	TGTGCCCGGAGTGTGGGGGAAGAGACCCAGTACTTC
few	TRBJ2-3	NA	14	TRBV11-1	CASSRSDRTHTQYF	TGTGCCAGCAGCAGAAGCGACAGGACCCATACGCAGTATTTT
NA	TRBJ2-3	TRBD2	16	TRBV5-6	CASSLVTSAGGDTQYF	TGTGCCAGCAGCTTGGTGACTAGCGCCGGAGGCGATACGCAGTATTTT
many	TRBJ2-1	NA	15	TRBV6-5	CASTPAGEDYNEQFF	TGTGCCAGCACCCCGGCAGGGGAGGACTACAATGAGCAGTTCTTC
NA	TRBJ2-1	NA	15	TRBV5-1	CASSYGYGGSYEQFF	TGCGCCAGCAGCTATGGTTACGGGGGCAGCTACGAGCAGTTCTTC
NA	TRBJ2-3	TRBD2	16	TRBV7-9	CASSLTLAGGPGTQYF	TGTGCCAGCAGCTTAACTCTAGCGGGGGGGCCGGGTACGCAGTATTTT
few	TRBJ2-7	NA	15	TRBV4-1	CASSLISQASYEQYF	TGCGCCAGCAGCCTTATATCACAGGCATCCTACGAGCAGTACTTC
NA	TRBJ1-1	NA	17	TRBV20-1	CSARDQGSQGYHTEAFF	TGCAGTGCTAGAGATCAGGGGTCCCAGGGGTATCACACTGAAGCTTTCTTT
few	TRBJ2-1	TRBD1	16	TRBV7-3	CASSLRKGASTNEQFF	TGTGCCAGCAGCTTAAGGAAGGGGGCCTCTACGAATGAGCAGTTCTTC
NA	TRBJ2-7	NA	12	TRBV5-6	CASSPMGDEQYF	TGTGCCAGCAGCCCCATGGGGGACGAGCAGTACTTC
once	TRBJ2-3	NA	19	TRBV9	CASSVQWASRSPSTDTQYF	TGTGCCAGCAGCGTCCAGTGGGCTAGCAGGTCCCCTAGCACAGATACGCAGTATTTT
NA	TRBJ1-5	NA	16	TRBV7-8	CASSLPPGGGSQPQHF	TGTGCCAGCAGCCTACCCCCCGGGGGAGGTAGTCAGCCCCAGCATTTT
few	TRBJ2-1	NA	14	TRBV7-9	CASSRFQDYNEQFF	TGTGCCAGCAGCCGATTCCAGGATTACAATGAGCAGTTCTTC